This T cell receptor beta chain was identified in a study of T cell repertoires in cytomegalovirus infection. Looking at the study overall: It can be stated that public TCR beta signatures indicated CMV infection as well as a matching HLA type.

A word on this clonotype: Its matching antigen is unknown.

With 8 bases removed from V and 0 bases from J, the gap between germline ends came to 17 bases. The CDR3 is 15 amino acids. The germline V gene encodes CDR1 DFQATT and CDR2 SNEGSKA (reference sequence). TCRdb itself ran the reads through MiXCR, one entry per CDR3 protein. The sample lists hundreds of thousands of distinct CDR3 sequences, under 40% seen once, with around an eighth in the top ten. The source is a human donor in good health (CMV status not recorded). Some clones in this sample may be carry-over from other donors' samples. The sample was cultured CD8+ T cells from PBMCs, taken from culture after CMV antigen stimulation. V usage is TRBV20-1 and J usage is TRBJ2-1; TRBD2 might be the D (6 bases). CDR3 DNA: TGCAGTACGGGGGAGTACCTAAGCTCCTACAATGAGCAGTTCTTC. Translated: CSTGEYLSSYNEQFF.